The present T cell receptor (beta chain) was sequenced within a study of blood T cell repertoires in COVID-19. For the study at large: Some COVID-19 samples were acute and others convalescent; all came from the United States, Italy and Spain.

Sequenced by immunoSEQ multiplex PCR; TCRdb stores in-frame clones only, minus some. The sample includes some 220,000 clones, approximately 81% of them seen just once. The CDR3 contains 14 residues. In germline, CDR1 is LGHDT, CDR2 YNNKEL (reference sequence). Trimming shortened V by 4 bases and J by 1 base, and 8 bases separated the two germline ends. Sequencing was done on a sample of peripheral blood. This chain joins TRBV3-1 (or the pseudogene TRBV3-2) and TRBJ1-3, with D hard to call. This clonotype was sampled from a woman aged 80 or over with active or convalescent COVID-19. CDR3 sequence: CASSPASSGNTIYF. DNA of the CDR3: TGTGCCAGCAGCCCCGCGAGTTCTGGAAACACCATATATTTT.